Below are 21 T cell receptor beta chains sequenced from a single sample in a study of T-cell memory formation after mild COVID-19. TCRdb called the 5' RACE reads again in MiXCR, with one record for every CDR3 protein. The sample lists about 390,000 distinct CDR3 sequences, 15% to 20% seen once, with around a fifth in the top ten. The specimen was PBMCs or a T cell subset sorted from them (not recorded which). Receptors originate from a man aged 18-30 years who had mild COVID-19 (a few samples of this study predate the infection). Cell type and time point are not known.

This clonotype was observed once. This chain connects TRBV20-1 to TRBJ2-2, with D perhaps TRBD2 (6 bases). Germline V gives CDR1 DFQATT, CDR2 SNEGSKA (reference sequence). The CDR3 has 14 residues. Trimming removed 1 base at V and 0 bases at J, with 6 bases between. Written as DNA, the CDR3 is TGCAGTGCTAGAGGGGGGGCGAACACCGGGGAGCTGTTTTTT. This translates into CSARGGANTGELFF.

This clonotype was recorded a few times. The CDR3 loop reads CASSQVLAGGRGDTQYF. CDR3 sequence (DNA): TGCGCCAGCAGCCAAGTCTTGGCGGGGGGGCGGGGAGATACGCAGTATTTT. The chain uses TRBV4-3 and TRBJ2-3, with 9 bases that match TRBD2. Trimming removed 1 base from V and 5 bases from J; junction bases left unmatched: 10. The CDR3 contains 17 residues. Per the germline V gene, CDR1 is LGHNA and CDR2 is YSLEER.

This clonotype occurred many times. The rearrangement joins TRBV7-8 to TRBJ1-4; 7 bases are shared with TRBD1. Per the germline V gene, CDR1 is SGHVS and CDR2 is FQNEAQ. The CDR3 is 14 amino acids. The V gene end was trimmed by 3 bases and the J gene end by 8 bases; junction bases not matched to a gene: 6. CDR3 amino acids: CASSLTGNSEKLFF. In nucleotides, the CDR3 is TGTGCCAGCAGCTTGACAGGGAATTCCGAAAAACTGTTTTTT.

The chain employs TRBV9 and TRBJ1-6, with a possible D match to TRBD1 (5 bases). The CDR3 contains 17 residues. The V gene's germline CDR1 is SGDLS and CDR2 YYNGEE. V lost 0 bases to trimming and J lost 5 bases, with 15 bases between them. CDR3 protein: CASSVDGRAWDNSPLHF. DNA of the CDR3: TGTGCCAGCAGCGTAGATGGCAGGGCGTGGGATAATTCACCCCTCCACTTT.

There are a few counts of this clonotype. The chain recombines TRBV20-1 with TRBJ1-6; D is undetermined. The CDR3 is made up of 13 amino acids. Germline V lookup: CDR1 DFQATT, CDR2 SNEGSKA (reference sequence). The V end was cut by 5 bases, the J end by 0 bases, with 5 bases between. Here the CDR3 DNA reads TGCAGTGCTCGGGACTCCTATAATTCACCCCTCCACTTT. Translation: CSARDSYNSPLHF.

This sequence joins TRBV15 and TRBJ1-1; tentatively, D is TRBD1 (6 bases). Germline-derived CDR1 and CDR2 are LNHNV and YYDKDF (reference sequence). The CDR3 contains 14 residues. Deletions cut 7 bases from V and 0 bases from J, with 12 bases between. The CDR3: CATTQGFMNTEAFF. The CDR3 nucleotides are TGTGCCACCACCCAGGGGTTTATGAACACTGAAGCTTTCTTT.

In its sample, this clonotype was seen a few times. V is TRBV12-3 or TRBV12-4 and J is TRBJ2-7; D is ambiguous. V was trimmed by 6 bases and J by 6 bases, leaving 27 bases between them. The CDR3 is 17 residues long. The CDR3 DNA reads as TGTGCCAGCAGCTCGAGCCGGTGGCTTCACCTATCGGGCGAGCAGTACTTC. This gives the protein CASSSSRWLHLSGEQYF.

The chain is built from TRBV10-3 and TRBJ2-1, with D tentatively TRBD1 (5 bases). This CDR3 region has 14 residues. Deletions cut 2 bases from V and 6 bases from J, with 11 bases between. The germline CDR1 and CDR2 sequences are ENHRY and SYGVKD. CDR3 sequence: CAISERQYSNEQFF. The CDR3 bases are TGTGCCATCAGTGAGAGACAGTATTCCAATGAGCAGTTCTTC.

This clonotype has just a few counts. The J gene is TRBJ2-3, the V gene TRBV10-3; 9 nucleotides agree with TRBD1. The junction had 7 bases not matched to a gene; V was cut back by 0 bases and J by 0 bases. The CDR3 consists of 18 residues. Germline CDR1 reads ENHRY; CDR2 reads SYGVKD. CDR3 sequence reads: CAISESSGQGLSTDTQYF. CDR3 DNA: TGTGCCATCAGTGAGTCCTCCGGACAGGGGCTTAGCACAGATACGCAGTATTTT.

The V gene is TRBV20-1, the J gene TRBJ2-7; the D is unclear. The CDR3 spans 13 residues. The V end lost 3 bases, the J end lost 0 bases, and 9 bases lay between the germline ends. CDR1 DFQATT and CDR2 SNEGSKA come from the germline V gene (reference sequence). The CDR3 DNA reads as TGCAGTGCTAGCGGTGGGGACTCCTACGAGCAGTACTTC. It yields the protein CSASGGDSYEQYF.

This clonotype has only a few counts. The CDR3 sequence: CASSRYGQGATQYF. CDR3 sequence (DNA): TGTGCCAGCAGCCGATATGGACAGGGGGCTACGCAGTATTTT. The genes are TRBV6-6 and TRBJ2-3; 11 bases match TRBD1. This CDR3 spans 14 amino acids. The germline gives CDR1 MNHNY, CDR2 SVGAGI (reference sequence). V lost 6 bases, J lost 8 bases, and 7 bases stayed unmatched.

This clonotype has just a few counts. This chain uses TRBV5-1 with TRBJ2-7, with 9 bases fitting TRBD1. Germline V gene data show CDR1 as SGHRS and CDR2 as YFSETQ. This CDR3 spans 15 amino acids. J lost 6 bases, V lost 0 bases, and 7 bases had no gene match. The CDR3 loop is CASSLGGTGLSEQYF. The CDR3, as DNA: TGCGCCAGCAGCTTGGGCGGGACAGGGTTGAGCGAGCAGTACTTC.

This clonotype appeared a few times. This chain uses TRBV3-1 with TRBJ1-1; 11 bases match TRBD1. The CDR3 loop spans 15 amino acids. The germline gives CDR1 LGHDT, CDR2 YNNKEL (reference sequence). The trim removed 2 bases at V and 4 bases at J, leaving 3 bases unmatched. The CDR3, as DNA: TGTGCCAGCAGCCAATGGGACAGGGGGGTCACTGAAGCTTTCTTT. Protein sequence: CASSQWDRGVTEAFF.

The chain combines TRBV5-1 with TRBJ2-5; 9 bases fit TRBD2. The CDR3 contains 16 residues. Germline CDR1 SGHRS, CDR2 YFSETQ. The J segment lost 2 bases and the V segment lost 2 bases, leaving 7 bases of the junction unmatched. CDR3 bases: TGCGCCAGCAGCTTAGCGATAGCGGGGGCGCAAGAGACCCAGTACTTC. This gives the protein CASSLAIAGAQETQYF.

This clonotype was seen a handful of times. For the CDR3, the DNA is TGCAGCGTTGAATGGGGGGGAGGAGAGACCCAGTACTTC. It translates to CSVEWGGGETQYF. This chain uses TRBV29-1 with TRBJ2-5; TRBD2 matches 7 bases. V shed 2 bases and J 4 bases; nucleotides not matched to a gene: 4. In germline, CDR1 is SQVTM, CDR2 ANQGSEA. This CDR3 comprises 13 residues.

The V and J genes are TRBV15 and TRBJ2-3; 8 bases are a match to TRBD2. CDR1 is LNHNV, CDR2 YYDKDF, per germline (reference sequence). The CDR3 sequence is 14 residues long. The trim removed 5 bases at V and 6 bases at J, leaving 7 bases unmatched. The DNA of the CDR3 is TGTGCCACCAGCGGAAGGACTAGCTCGGATACGCAGTATTTT. Amino acid sequence: CATSGRTSSDTQYF.

This clonotype was recorded a few times. The chain has TRBV9 and TRBJ1-3; possibly TRBD1 for D (6 bases). Germline lookup yields CDR1 SGDLS and CDR2 YYNGEE. V lost 4 bases to trimming and J lost 4 bases, with 18 bases between them. This CDR3 is built from 16 residues. DNA of the CDR3: TGTGCCAGCAGCCTACGTGGGGGGGCCGCAGGAAACACCATATATTTT. Residues: CASSLRGGAAGNTIYF.

At least ten counts were recorded for this clonotype. This chain links TRBV27 with TRBJ1-3; 10 bases are shared with TRBD1. CDR1 is MNHEY, CDR2 SMNVEV, per germline (reference sequence). After removal of 2 bases from V and 2 bases from J, the junction contained 0 bases not matched to a gene. This CDR3 has 15 residues. Written as DNA, the CDR3 is TGTGCCAGCAGTTTAGGACAGGGGGCTGGAAACACCATATATTTT. Its translation is CASSLGQGAGNTIYF.

There are a few counts of this clonotype. The rearrangement uses TRBV20-1 and TRBJ1-2; tentatively, D is TRBD1 (5 bases). This CDR3 has 15 amino acids. V dropped 0 bases and J dropped 1 base, with 12 bases sitting between them. From germline, CDR1 is DFQATT and CDR2 SNEGSKA (reference sequence). The CDR3 sequence: CSARDPGGVNYGYTF. CDR3 in DNA: TGCAGTGCTAGAGATCCTGGAGGGGTTAACTATGGCTACACCTTC.

The rearrangement uses TRBV7-2 and TRBJ1-2; no clear D. V was pared by 5 bases and J by 4 bases, with 14 bases between. There are 14 residues in the CDR3. Germline values: CDR1 SGHTA, CDR2 FQGNSA. This CDR3 is CASSPDAGGYGYTF. Here the CDR3 DNA reads TGTGCCAGCAGCCCAGACGCAGGCGGCTATGGCTACACCTTC.

The chain links TRBV6-1 to TRBJ1-1; no reliable D call. V shed 7 bases and J shed 0 bases, with 6 bases lying between them. In germline, CDR1 is MNHNS, CDR2 SASEGT. The CDR3 has 12 amino acids. The CDR3 sequence: CASTPLNTEAFF. The CDR3 DNA follows: TGTGCCAGCACCCCACTGAACACTGAAGCTTTCTTT.